The present T cell receptor beta chain was sequenced within a study of a mutant IDH1 vaccine in newly diagnosed glioma. Overall study: Vaccination started 4-6 weeks after radiotherapy alone, or with temozolomide cycles. Those enrolled had earlier been treated with radiotherapy, temozolomide, or both, mostly both.

General observations from the study: Most patients, 93.3%, showed vaccine-induced immune responses.

Assay: immunoSEQ multiplex PCR; the TCRdb copy retains only in-frame clones and omits some. The profile shows approximately 61,000 clones, around 80% of them singletons. As to time point: week 5, during vaccination. The investigators gave 300 ug of mutant IDH1 20-mer peptide in each vaccine dose, together with topical imiquimod. New astrocytomas of WHO grade 3 or 4 that were IDH1-mutant and ATRX-lost were found in the donors. Regarding this clone: Its antigen is unknown.

The specimen comprised PBMCs, sampled from a glioma patient whose treatment included an IDH1 peptide vaccine. The sequence derives from a woman aged 45-59 years with glioma.

The CDR3 sequence: CASSQWTGVNNEQFF. The CDR3 bases are TGCGCCAGCAGCCAATGGACAGGGGTGAACAATGAGCAGTTCTTC. The V and J genes are TRBV4-1 and TRBJ2-1, with 9 bases matching TRBD1. CDR3 length equals 15 residues. Germline V gene lookup returns CDR1 MGHRA and CDR2 YSYEKL. V lost 2 bases and J lost 5; bases outside the gene matches: 4.